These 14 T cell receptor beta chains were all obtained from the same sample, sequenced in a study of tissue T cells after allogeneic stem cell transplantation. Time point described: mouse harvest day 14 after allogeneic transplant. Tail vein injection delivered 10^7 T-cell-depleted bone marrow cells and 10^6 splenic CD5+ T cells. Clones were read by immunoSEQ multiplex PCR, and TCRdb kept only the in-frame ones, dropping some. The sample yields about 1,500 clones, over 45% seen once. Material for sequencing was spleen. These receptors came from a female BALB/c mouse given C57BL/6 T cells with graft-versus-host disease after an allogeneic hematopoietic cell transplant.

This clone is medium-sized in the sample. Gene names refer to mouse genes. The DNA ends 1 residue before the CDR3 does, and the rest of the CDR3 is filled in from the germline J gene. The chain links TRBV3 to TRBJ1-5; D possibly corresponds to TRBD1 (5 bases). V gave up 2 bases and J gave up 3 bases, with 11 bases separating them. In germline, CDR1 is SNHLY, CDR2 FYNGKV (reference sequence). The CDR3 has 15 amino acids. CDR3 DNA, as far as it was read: TGTGCCAGCAGCTTAAAGAGAGGGACCAACCAGGCTCCGCTT. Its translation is CASSLKRGTNQAPL. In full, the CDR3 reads CASSLKRGTNQAPLF.

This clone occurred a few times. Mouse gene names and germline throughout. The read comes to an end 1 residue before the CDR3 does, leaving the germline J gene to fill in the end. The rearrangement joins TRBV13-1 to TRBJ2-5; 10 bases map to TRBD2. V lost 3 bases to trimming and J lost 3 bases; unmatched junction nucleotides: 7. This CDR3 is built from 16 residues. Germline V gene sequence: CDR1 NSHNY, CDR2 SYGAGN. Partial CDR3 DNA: TGTGCCAGCAGTGTAACCCGGGACTGGGGACAAGACACCCAGTAC. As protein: CASSVTRDWGQDTQY. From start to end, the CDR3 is CASSVTRDWGQDTQYF.

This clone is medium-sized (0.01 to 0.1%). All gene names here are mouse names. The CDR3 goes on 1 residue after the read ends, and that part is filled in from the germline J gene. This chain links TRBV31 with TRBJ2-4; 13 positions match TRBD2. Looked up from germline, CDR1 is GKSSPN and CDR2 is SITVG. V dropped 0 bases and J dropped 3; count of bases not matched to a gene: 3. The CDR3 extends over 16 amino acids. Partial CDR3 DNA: TGTGCCTGGAGTCTAGGACTGGGGGGGCCCCAAAACACCTTGTAC. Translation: CAWSLGLGGPQNTLY. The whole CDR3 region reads CAWSLGLGGPQNTLYF.

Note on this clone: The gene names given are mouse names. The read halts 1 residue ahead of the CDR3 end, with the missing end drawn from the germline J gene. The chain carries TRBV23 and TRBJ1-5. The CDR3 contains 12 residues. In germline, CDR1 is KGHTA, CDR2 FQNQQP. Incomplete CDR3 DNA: TGCTCCAGCAGTCAAAACAACCAGGCTCCGCTT. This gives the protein CSSSQNNQAPL. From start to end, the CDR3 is CSSSQNNQAPLF.

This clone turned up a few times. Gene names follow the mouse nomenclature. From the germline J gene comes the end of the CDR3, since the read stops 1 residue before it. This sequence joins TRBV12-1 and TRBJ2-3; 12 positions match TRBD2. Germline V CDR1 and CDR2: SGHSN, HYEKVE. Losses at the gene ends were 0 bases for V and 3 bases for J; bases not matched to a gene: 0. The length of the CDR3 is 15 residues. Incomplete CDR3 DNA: TGTGCCAGCTCTCTCGGGACTGGGGGGGCAGAAACGCTGTAT. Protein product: CASSLGTGGAETLY. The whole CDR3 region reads CASSLGTGGAETLYF.

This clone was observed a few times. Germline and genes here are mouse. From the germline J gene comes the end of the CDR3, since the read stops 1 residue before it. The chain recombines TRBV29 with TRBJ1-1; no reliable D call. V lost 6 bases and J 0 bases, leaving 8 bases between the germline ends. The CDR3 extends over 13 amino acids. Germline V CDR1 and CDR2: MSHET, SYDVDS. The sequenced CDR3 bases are TGTGCTAGCAGCCCCGGACAGAACACAGAAGTCTTC. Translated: CASSPGQNTEVF. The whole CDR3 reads CASSPGQNTEVFF.

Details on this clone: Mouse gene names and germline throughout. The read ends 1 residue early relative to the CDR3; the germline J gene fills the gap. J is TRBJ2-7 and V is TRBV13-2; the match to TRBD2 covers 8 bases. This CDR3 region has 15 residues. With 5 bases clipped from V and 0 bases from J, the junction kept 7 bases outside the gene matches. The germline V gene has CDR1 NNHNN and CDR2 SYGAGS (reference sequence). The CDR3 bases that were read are TGTGCCAGCGGCTCTCGACTGGGGAGCTCCTATGAACAGTAC. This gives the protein CASGSRLGSSYEQY. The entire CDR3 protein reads CASGSRLGSSYEQYF.

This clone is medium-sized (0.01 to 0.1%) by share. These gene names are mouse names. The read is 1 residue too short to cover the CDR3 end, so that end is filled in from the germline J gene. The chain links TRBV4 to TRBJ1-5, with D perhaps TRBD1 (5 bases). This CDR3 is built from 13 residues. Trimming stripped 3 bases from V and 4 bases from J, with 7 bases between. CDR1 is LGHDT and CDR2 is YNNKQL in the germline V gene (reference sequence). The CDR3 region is CASSYRANQAPLF. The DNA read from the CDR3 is TGTGCCAGCAGCTACAGGGCTAACCAGGCTCCGCTT.

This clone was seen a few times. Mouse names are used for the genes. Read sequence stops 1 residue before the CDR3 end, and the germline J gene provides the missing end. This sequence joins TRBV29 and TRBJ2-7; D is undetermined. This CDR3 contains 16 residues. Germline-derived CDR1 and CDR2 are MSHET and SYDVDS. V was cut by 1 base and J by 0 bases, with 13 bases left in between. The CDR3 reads CASSLFSAASSYEQYF. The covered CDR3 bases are TGTGCTAGCAGTTTATTCTCGGCGGCAAGCTCCTATGAACAGTAC.

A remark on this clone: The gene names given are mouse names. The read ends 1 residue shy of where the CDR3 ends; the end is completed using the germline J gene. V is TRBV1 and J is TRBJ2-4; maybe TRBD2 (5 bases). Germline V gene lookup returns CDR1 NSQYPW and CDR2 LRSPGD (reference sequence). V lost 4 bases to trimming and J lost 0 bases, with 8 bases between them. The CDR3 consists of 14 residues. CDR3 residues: CTCSVWASQNTLYF. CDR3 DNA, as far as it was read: TGCACCTGCAGTGTCTGGGCAAGTCAAAACACCTTGTAC. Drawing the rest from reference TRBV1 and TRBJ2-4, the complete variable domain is VTLLEQNPRWRLVPRGQAVNLRCILKNSQYPWMSWYQQDLQKQLQWLFTLRSPGDKEVKSLPGADYLATRVTDTELRLQVANMSQGRTLYCTCSVWASQNTLYFGAGTRLSVL.

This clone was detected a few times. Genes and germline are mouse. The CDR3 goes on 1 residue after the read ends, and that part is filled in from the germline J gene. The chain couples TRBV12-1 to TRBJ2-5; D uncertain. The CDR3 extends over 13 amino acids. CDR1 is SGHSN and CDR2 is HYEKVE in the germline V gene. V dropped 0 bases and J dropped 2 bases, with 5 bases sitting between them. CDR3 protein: CASSLGVQDTQYF. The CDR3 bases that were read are TGTGCCAGCTCTCTCGGGGTCCAAGACACCCAGTAC.

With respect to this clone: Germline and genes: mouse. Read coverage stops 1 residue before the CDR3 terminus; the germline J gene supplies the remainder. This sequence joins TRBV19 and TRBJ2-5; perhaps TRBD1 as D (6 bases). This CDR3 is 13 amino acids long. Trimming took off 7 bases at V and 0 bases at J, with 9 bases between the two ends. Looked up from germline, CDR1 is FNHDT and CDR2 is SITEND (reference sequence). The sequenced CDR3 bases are TGTGCCAGCCGGGACAATAACCAAGACACCCAGTAC. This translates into CASRDNNQDTQY. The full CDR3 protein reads CASRDNNQDTQYF.

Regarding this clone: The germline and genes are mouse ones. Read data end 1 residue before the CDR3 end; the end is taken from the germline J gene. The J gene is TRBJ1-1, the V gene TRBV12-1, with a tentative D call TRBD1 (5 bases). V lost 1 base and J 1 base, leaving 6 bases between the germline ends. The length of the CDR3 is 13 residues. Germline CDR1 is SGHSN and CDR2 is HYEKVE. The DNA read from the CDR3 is TGTGCCAGCTCTCTTCAGGGGAACACAGAAGTCTTC. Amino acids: CASSLQGNTEVF. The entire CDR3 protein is CASSLQGNTEVFF.

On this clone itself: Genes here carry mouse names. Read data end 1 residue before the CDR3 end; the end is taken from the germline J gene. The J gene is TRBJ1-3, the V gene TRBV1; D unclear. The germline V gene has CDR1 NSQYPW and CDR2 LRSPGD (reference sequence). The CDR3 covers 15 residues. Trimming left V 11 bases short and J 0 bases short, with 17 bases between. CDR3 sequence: CTAVQIRDSGNTLYF. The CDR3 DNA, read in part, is TGCACCGCAGTGCAGATTAGAGATTCTGGAAATACGCTCTAT.